One and the same sample provided the 18 T cell receptor beta chains below, sequenced in a study of patients and donors after allogeneic stem cell transplantation. TCRdb ran MiXCR on the RT-PCR reads and lists one entry per CDR3 protein. The table has about 230,000 distinct CDR3 sequences, roughly 15% seen once. Source material: blood, either unsorted or a sorted T cell fraction (not recorded which). These receptors originate from a human donor who was either an allogeneic HSCT recipient or a stem cell or donor lymphocyte infusion donor (not recorded which). It is not recorded whose cells these are; they may come from a transplant donor.

This clonotype was found many times. This chain links TRBV5-1 with TRBJ2-3; 9 bases agree with TRBD1. CDR3 length equals 15 residues. CDR1 SGHRS and CDR2 YFSETQ come from the germline V gene. V lost 4 bases and J lost 5; bases outside the gene matches: 8. The CDR3 is CASSTGQGKEDTQYF. The CDR3 coding sequence is TGCGCCAGCAGCACGGGACAGGGAAAGGAAGATACGCAGTATTTT. The full variable domain, its missing parts supplied by reference TRBV5-1 and TRBJ2-3, is KAGVTQTPRYLIKTRGQQVTLSCSPISGHRSVSWYQQTPGQGLQFLFEYFSETQRNKGNFPGRFSGRQFSNSRSEMNVSTLELGDSALYLCASSTGQGKEDTQYFGPGTRLTVL.

This clonotype was seen repeatedly, ten times or more. The V gene is TRBV29-1, the J gene TRBJ1-3; D gene uncertain. Between the trimmed V and J ends, which lost 2 bases and 0 bases, there was a span of 8 bases. This CDR3 spans 14 amino acids. Germline-derived CDR1 and CDR2 are SQVTM and ANQGSEA. The CDR3 region is CSVENESSGNTIYF. Here the CDR3 DNA reads TGCAGCGTTGAAAATGAAAGCTCTGGAAACACCATATATTTT. The whole variable domain, filled in from reference TRBV29-1 and TRBJ1-3, reads SAVISQKPSRDICQRGTSLTIQCQVDSQVTMMFWYRQQPGQSLTLIATANQGSEATYESGFVIDKFPISRPNLTFSTLTVSNMSPEDSSIYLCSVENESSGNTIYFGEGSWLTVV.

In this sample, this clonotype turned up a few times. The rearrangement links TRBV6-5 to TRBJ2-5; no firm D call. This CDR3 contains 16 residues. Germline CDR1 is MNHEY and CDR2 is SVGAGI. V lost 0 bases and J lost 5, with 16 bases in between. CDR3 in amino acids: CASSYSFSRSVETQYF. In DNA form, the CDR3 reads TGTGCCAGCAGTTACTCGTTTTCTAGGAGTGTGGAGACCCAGTACTTC.

This clonotype was seen a handful of times. J is TRBJ2-7 and V is TRBV28; TRBD1 is a possible D gene (5 bases). Trimming removed 4 bases at V and 3 bases at J, with 10 bases between. This CDR3 is built from 13 residues. Germline V lookup: CDR1 MDHEN, CDR2 SYDVKM. CDR3 residues: CASSSRQIYEQYF. CDR3 sequence (DNA): TGTGCCAGCAGTTCTAGACAGATCTACGAGCAGTACTTC. Complete variable domain (other parts from reference TRBV28 and TRBJ2-7): DVKVTQSSRYLVKRTGEKVFLECVQDMDHENMFWYRQDPGLGLRLIYFSYDVKMKEKGDIPEGYSVSREKKERFSLILESASTNQTSMYLCASSSRQIYEQYFGPGTRLTVT.

This clonotype was counted a few times. The V and J genes are TRBV18 and TRBJ1-2, with TRBD1 as a possible D gene (5 bases). V dropped 2 bases and J dropped 4 bases, with 17 bases sitting between them. CDR1 and CDR2 from the germline V gene are KGHSH and LQKENI. The CDR3 consists of 16 residues. The CDR3 loop is CASSPKVGGEGYGYTF. The CDR3 nucleotides are TGTGCCAGCTCACCAAAAGTAGGAGGGGAAGGCTATGGCTACACCTTC.

This clonotype has more than one count but fewer than ten. V is TRBV6-1 and J is TRBJ1-2, with D hard to call. Per germline, CDR1 MNHNS and CDR2 SASEGT. The V and J ends lost 3 bases and 7 bases respectively, with 18 bases between them. The length of the CDR3 is 15 residues. The CDR3 nucleotides read TGTGCCAGCAGTGACGGACGCGGTCCTGGTGGTGGCTACACCTTC. Its translation is CASSDGRGPGGGYTF.

The chain recombines TRBV7-2 with TRBJ2-7; TRBD1 matches 8 bases. CDR3 length: 17 residues. V shed 4 bases and J 1 base; nucleotides not matched to a gene: 12. Germline CDR1 is SGHTA and CDR2 is FQGNSA. The CDR3 reads CASSSRSTGVGSYEQYF. CDR3 in DNA: TGTGCCAGCAGCTCTCGCTCGACAGGGGTCGGGTCCTACGAGCAGTACTTC.

This sequence joins TRBV11-2 and TRBJ2-2; D call uncertain. With 3 bases removed from V and 6 bases from J, the gap between germline ends came to 11 bases. The CDR3 totals 14 residues. CDR1 SGHAT and CDR2 FQNNGV come from the germline V gene. The CDR3 reads CASSFHRVAGELFF. Here the CDR3 DNA reads TGTGCCAGCAGCTTCCACCGGGTCGCCGGGGAGCTGTTTTTT.

This clonotype was seen only a few times. The chain recombines TRBV30 with TRBJ2-3; 12 positions match TRBD2. V lost 3 bases, J lost 3 bases, and 1 base stayed unmatched. In germline, CDR1 is GTSNPN, CDR2 SVGIG (reference sequence). This CDR3 is 14 amino acids long. CDR3 residues: CAWRLAGGTDTQYF. CDR3 DNA sequence: TGTGCCTGGAGACTAGCGGGAGGTACAGATACGCAGTATTTT.

This clonotype has a count of ten or more. The genes are TRBV12-3 or TRBV12-4 and TRBJ2-1; 10 bases align to TRBD2. V lost 6 bases and J lost 2; bases outside the gene matches: 4. The CDR3 consists of 15 residues. This chain's CDR3 is CASREREGPYNEQFF. CDR3 nucleotide sequence: TGTGCCAGCAGGGAGCGGGAGGGCCCCTACAATGAGCAGTTCTTC.

This clonotype was seen only a few times. The chain is built from TRBV4-3 and TRBJ1-5, with D unresolved. The V end was cut by 3 bases, the J end by 0 bases, with 9 bases between. CDR1 and CDR2 (germline): LGHNA, YSLEER. The CDR3 extends over 15 amino acids. The CDR3 region is CASSQEANSNQPQHF. CDR3 nucleotide sequence: TGCGCCAGCAGCCAGGAAGCGAATAGCAATCAGCCCCAGCATTTT.

There are a few counts of this clonotype. The rearrangement links TRBV3-1 to TRBJ2-5; 11 bases fit TRBD2. The CDR3 consists of 16 residues. Germline V gives CDR1 LGHDT, CDR2 YNNKEL (reference sequence). V lost 0 bases to trimming and J lost 5 bases; unmatched junction nucleotides: 5. This CDR3 is CASSQDRLAGLETQYF. The CDR3 region has the DNA TGTGCCAGCAGCCAAGATCGACTAGCGGGGTTGGAGACCCAGTACTTC.

This clonotype was observed at least ten times. This chain joins TRBV29-1 and TRBJ1-1; D remains ambiguous. The CDR3 contains 13 residues. Trimming stripped 5 bases from V and 2 bases from J, with 12 bases between. The germline V gene encodes CDR1 SQVTM and CDR2 ANQGSEA. CDR3 sequence (DNA): TGCAGCGTTCTAGGCGGGGTCAACACTGAAGCTTTCTTT. Encoded protein: CSVLGGVNTEAFF. The whole variable domain, remainder taken from reference TRBV29-1 and TRBJ1-1, is SAVISQKPSRDICQRGTSLTIQCQVDSQVTMMFWYRQQPGQSLTLIATANQGSEATYESGFVIDKFPISRPNLTFSTLTVSNMSPEDSSIYLCSVLGGVNTEAFFGQGTRLTVV.

The rearrangement uses TRBV7-8 and TRBJ2-7; tentatively, D is TRBD1 or TRBD2 (5 bases each). Germline V lookup: CDR1 SGHVS, CDR2 FQNEAQ. The CDR3 spans 17 residues. The germline V and J ends were trimmed by 5 bases and 6 bases, with 26 bases remaining between them. The CDR3 reads CASSPKTGTAAMGEQYF. The DNA for the CDR3 is TGTGCCAGCAGCCCGAAAACCGGGACCGCGGCTATGGGCGAGCAGTACTTC.

This clonotype has more than one count but fewer than ten. The chain joins TRBV29-1 to TRBJ1-1, with no clear D. Germline V gives CDR1 SQVTM, CDR2 ANQGSEA. Trimming took 3 bases from V and 1 from J, leaving 12 bases between them. The CDR3 totals 14 residues. The CDR3 reads CSVDGGVGNTEAFF. CDR3 in DNA: TGCAGCGTTGATGGTGGGGTAGGGAACACTGAAGCTTTCTTT.

In its sample, this clonotype was seen a few times. The chain has TRBV18 and TRBJ1-1; the match to TRBD1 covers 9 bases. CDR3 length: 14 amino acids. With V trimmed by 3 bases and J by 11 bases, 10 bases remained unmatched. The germline CDR1 and CDR2 sequences are KGHSH and LQKENI. CDR3 coding DNA: TGTGCCAGCTCACCGCAGACAGGGGGTATAGGGGCTTTCTTT. Residues: CASSPQTGGIGAFF. Together with reference TRBV18 and TRBJ1-1, the CDR3 gives the full variable domain: NAGVMQNPRHLVRRRGQEARLRCSPMKGHSHVYWYRQLPEEGLKFMVYLQKENIIDESGMPKERFSAEFPKEGPSILRIQQVVRGDSAAYFCASSPQTGGIGAFFGQGTRLTVV.

This clonotype has ten or more counts. This chain uses TRBV16 with TRBJ2-1; D gene unclear. V shed 8 bases and J shed 9 bases, with 23 bases lying between them. The CDR3 runs 15 residues. Germline CDR1 and CDR2: KGHSY and FQNENV. In nucleotides, the CDR3 is TGTGCCAGCTCCGCCGATGGACCCTCTGGGTCTGAGCAGTTCTTC. Protein sequence: CASSADGPSGSEQFF. Full variable domain (remainder filled in from reference TRBV16 and TRBJ2-1): GEEVAQTPKHLVRGEGQKAKLYCAPIKGHSYVFWYQQVLKNEFKFLISFQNENVFDETGMPKERFSAKCLPNSPCSLEIQATKLEDSAVYFCASSADGPSGSEQFFGPGTRLTVL.

V is TRBV20-1 and J is TRBJ1-1, with a weak D call TRBD1 (5 bases). CDR3 length equals 13 residues. CDR1 is DFQATT and CDR2 is SNEGSKA in the germline V gene (reference sequence). The CDR3 reads CSEAGQGNTEAFF. The CDR3 DNA is TGCAGCGAGGCTGGGCAGGGGAACACTGAAGCTTTCTTT.